Below are 8 T cell receptor beta chains sequenced from a single sample in a study of T cells after posttransplantation cyclophosphamide. The assay was immunoSEQ multiplex PCR, and TCRdb's table has in-frame clones only and misses some. Singletons are absent from the sample, which has nearly 25,000 clones. The sample comprised PBMCs. The receptors originated from a woman in her forties or fifties in good health, CMV-negative, and a related stem cell transplant donor.

This clone was found many times. This sample includes further DNA sequences coding for the same CDR3. The CDR3 sequence: CASSLVGQGLETQYF. CDR3 coding DNA: TGCGCCAGCAGCTTGGTGGGGCAGGGGCTAGAGACCCAGTACTTC. The chain couples TRBV5-1 to TRBJ2-5; tentatively, D is TRBD1 (6 bases). V lost 0 bases and J lost 4, with 13 bases in between. This CDR3 comprises 15 residues. Germline loops: CDR1 SGHRS, CDR2 YFSETQ.

In its sample, this clone was seen many times. The V gene is TRBV4-1, the J gene TRBJ2-1; possibly TRBD2 for D (5 bases). The germline V gene encodes CDR1 MGHRA and CDR2 YSYEKL. V was cut by 0 bases and J by 2 bases, with 11 bases left in between. This CDR3 contains 16 residues. Written as DNA, the CDR3 is TGCGCCAGCAGCCAAGATAAGGTGGGAGCCTACAATGAGCAGTTCTTC. This codes for CASSQDKVGAYNEQFF.

This clone has a count of ten or more. The chain carries TRBV2 and TRBJ2-5; D remains unclear. V lost 4 bases, J lost 0 bases, and 3 bases lay in between. CDR1 and CDR2 from the germline V gene are SNHLY and FYNNEI. The CDR3 is 12 amino acids. This CDR3 reads CASSVNQETQYF. CDR3 coding DNA: TGTGCCAGCAGTGTCAACCAAGAGACCCAGTACTTC.

This clone was seen at least ten times. This chain uses TRBV9 with TRBJ2-7; no clear D gene. The CDR3 loop spans 15 amino acids. CDR1 is SGDLS, CDR2 YYNGEE, per germline. Trimming left V 0 bases short and J 5 bases short, with 15 bases between. The CDR3 sequence is CASSVGAAWNHEQYF. DNA of the CDR3: TGTGCCAGCAGCGTAGGGGCTGCCTGGAACCACGAGCAGTACTTC.

This clone was recorded at least ten times. The J gene is TRBJ2-3, the V gene TRBV10-3; a possible D gene is TRBD1 (6 bases). V lost 5 bases, J lost 2 bases, and 14 bases lay in between. This CDR3 contains 15 residues. Germline values: CDR1 ENHRY, CDR2 SYGVKD. The CDR3 loop reads CAISLQGEDTDTQYF. Written as DNA, the CDR3 is TGTGCCATCAGTTTACAGGGCGAGGACACAGATACGCAGTATTTT.

This clone was seen repeatedly, ten times or more. The chain recombines TRBV7-2 with TRBJ2-1, with TRBD2 identical over 7 bases. The germline CDR1 and CDR2 sequences are SGHTA and FQGNSA. This CDR3 has 15 residues. Trimming cost V 1 base and J 4 bases; bases outside gene matches: 4. CDR3 sequence: CASSLGGSKYNEQFF. DNA of the CDR3: TGTGCCAGCAGCTTAGGCGGGAGTAAATACAATGAGCAGTTCTTC. Full variable domain (rest looked up from reference TRBV7-2 and TRBJ2-1): GAGVSQSPSNKVTEKGKDVELRCDPISGHTALYWYRQSLGQGLEFLIYFQGNSAPDKSGLPSDRFSAERTGGSVSTLTIQRTQQEDSAVYLCASSLGGSKYNEQFFGPGTRLTVL.

This clone was observed at least ten times. CDR3 sequence reads: CASSTGLAGGTGELFF. CDR3 DNA sequence: TGTGCCAGCAGCACGGGACTAGCGGGGGGCACCGGGGAGCTGTTTTTT. The rearrangement joins TRBV7-3 to TRBJ2-2, with 15 bases matching TRBD2. Trimming removed 5 bases from V and 4 bases from J; junction bases left unmatched: 2. The CDR3 is made up of 16 amino acids. Germline V gene data show CDR1 as SGHTA and CDR2 as FQGTGA.

This clone was counted many times. This rearrangement joins TRBV10-3 to TRBJ2-3; 15 bases map to TRBD2. Germline-derived CDR1 and CDR2 are ENHRY and SYGVKD. The CDR3 sequence is 17 residues long. Losses at the gene ends were 11 bases for V and 2 bases for J; bases not matched to a gene: 11. CDR3 amino acids: CASSGTSGRTTTDTQYF. The CDR3 nucleotides are TGTGCCTCTTCCGGGACTAGCGGGAGGACTACCACAGATACGCAGTATTTT.